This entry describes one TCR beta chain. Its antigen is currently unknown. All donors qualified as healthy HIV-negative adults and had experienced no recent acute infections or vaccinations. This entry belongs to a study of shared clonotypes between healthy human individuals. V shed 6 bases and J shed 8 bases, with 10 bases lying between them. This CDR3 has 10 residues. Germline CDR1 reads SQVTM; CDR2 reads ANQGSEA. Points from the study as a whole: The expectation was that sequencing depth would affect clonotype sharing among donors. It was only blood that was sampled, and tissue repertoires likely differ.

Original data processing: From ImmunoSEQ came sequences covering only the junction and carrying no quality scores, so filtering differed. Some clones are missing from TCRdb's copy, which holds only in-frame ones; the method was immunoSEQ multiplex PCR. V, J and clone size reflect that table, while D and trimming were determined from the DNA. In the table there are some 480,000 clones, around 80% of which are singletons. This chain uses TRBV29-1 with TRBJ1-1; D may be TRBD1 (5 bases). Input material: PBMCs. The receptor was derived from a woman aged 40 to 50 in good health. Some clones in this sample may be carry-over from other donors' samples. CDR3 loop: CSVGRDEAFF. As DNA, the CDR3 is TGCAGCGTAGGGAGGGACGAAGCTTTCTTT.